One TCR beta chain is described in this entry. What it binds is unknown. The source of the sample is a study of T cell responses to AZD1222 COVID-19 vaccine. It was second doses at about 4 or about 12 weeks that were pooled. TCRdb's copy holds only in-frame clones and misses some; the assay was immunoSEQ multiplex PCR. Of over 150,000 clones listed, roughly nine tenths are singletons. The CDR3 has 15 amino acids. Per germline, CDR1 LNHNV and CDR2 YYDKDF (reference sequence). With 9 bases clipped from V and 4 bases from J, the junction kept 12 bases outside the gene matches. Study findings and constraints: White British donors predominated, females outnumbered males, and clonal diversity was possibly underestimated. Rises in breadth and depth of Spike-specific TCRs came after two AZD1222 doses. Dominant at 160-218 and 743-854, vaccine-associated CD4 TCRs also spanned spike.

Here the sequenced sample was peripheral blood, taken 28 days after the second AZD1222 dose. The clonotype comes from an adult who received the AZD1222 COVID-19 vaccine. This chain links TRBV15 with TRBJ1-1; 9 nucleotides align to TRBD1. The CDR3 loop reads CATSSRTGVITEAFF. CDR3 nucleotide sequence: TGTGCCACGTCATCTAGGACAGGGGTCATCACTGAAGCTTTCTTT. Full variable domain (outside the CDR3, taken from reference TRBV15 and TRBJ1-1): DAMVIQNPRYQVTQFGKPVTLSCSQTLNHNVMYWYQQKSSQAPKLLFHYYDKDFNNEADTPDNFQSRRPNTSFCFLDIRSPGLGDTAMYLCATSSRTGVITEAFFGQGTRLTVV.